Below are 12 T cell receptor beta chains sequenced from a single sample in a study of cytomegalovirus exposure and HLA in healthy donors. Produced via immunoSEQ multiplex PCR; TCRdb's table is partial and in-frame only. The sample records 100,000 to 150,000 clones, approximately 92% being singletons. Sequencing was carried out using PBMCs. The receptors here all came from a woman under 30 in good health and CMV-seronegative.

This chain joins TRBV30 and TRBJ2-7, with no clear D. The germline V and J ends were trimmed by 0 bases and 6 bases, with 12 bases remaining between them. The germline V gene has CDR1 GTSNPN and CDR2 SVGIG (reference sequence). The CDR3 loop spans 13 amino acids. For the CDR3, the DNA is TGTGCCTGGAGTGTTGGGCCGATTGGCGAGCAGTACTTC. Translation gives CAWSVGPIGEQYF. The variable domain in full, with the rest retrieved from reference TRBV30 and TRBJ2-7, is SQTIHQWPATLVQPVGSPLSLECTVEGTSNPNLYWYRQAAGRGLQLLFYSVGIGQISSEVPQNLSASRPQDRQFILSSKKLLLSDSGFYLCAWSVGPIGEQYFGPGTRLTVT.

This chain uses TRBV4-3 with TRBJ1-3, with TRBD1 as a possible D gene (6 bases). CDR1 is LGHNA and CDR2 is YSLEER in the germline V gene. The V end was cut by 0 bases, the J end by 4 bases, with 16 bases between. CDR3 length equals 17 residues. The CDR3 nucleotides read TGCGCCAGCAGCCAAGAACCCTACAGGGTTACGGGAAACACCATATATTTT. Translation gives CASSQEPYRVTGNTIYF.

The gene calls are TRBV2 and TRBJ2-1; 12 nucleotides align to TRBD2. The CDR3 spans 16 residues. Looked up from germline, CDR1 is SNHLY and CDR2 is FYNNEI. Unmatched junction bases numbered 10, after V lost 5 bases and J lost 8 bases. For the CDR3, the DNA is TGTGCCAGCAGTTCCCCCGGGACTAGCGGGTTCGATGAGCAGTTCTTC. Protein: CASSSPGTSGFDEQFF.

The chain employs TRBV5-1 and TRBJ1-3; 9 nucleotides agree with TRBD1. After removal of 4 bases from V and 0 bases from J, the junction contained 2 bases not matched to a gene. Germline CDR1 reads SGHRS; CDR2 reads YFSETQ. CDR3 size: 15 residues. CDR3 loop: CASSGQGSSGNTIYF. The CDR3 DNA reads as TGCGCCAGCAGCGGACAGGGGAGCTCTGGAAACACCATATATTTT. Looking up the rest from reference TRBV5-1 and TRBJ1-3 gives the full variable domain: KAGVTQTPRYLIKTRGQQVTLSCSPISGHRSVSWYQQTPGQGLQFLFEYFSETQRNKGNFPGRFSGRQFSNSRSEMNVSTLELGDSALYLCASSGQGSSGNTIYFGEGSWLTVV.

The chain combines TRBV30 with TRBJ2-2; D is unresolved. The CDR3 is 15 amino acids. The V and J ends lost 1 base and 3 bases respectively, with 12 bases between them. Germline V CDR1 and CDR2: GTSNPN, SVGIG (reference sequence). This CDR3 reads CAWSGERVDTGELFF. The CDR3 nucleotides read TGTGCCTGGAGTGGCGAACGGGTGGACACCGGGGAGCTGTTTTTT.

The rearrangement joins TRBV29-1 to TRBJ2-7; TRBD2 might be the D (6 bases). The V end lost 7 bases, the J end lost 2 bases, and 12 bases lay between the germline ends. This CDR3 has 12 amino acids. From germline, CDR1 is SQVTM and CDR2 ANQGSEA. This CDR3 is CSAGDSAYEQYV. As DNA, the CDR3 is TGCAGCGCGGGAGACAGTGCCTACGAGCAGTACGTC.

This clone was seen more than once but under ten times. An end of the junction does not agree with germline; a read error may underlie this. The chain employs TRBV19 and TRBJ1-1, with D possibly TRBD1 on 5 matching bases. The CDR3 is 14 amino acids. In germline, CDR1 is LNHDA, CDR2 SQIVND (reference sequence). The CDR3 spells CASIPRGQNAEAFF. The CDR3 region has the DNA TGTGCCAGTATCCCAAGGGGTCAGAACGCTGAAGCTTTCTTT.

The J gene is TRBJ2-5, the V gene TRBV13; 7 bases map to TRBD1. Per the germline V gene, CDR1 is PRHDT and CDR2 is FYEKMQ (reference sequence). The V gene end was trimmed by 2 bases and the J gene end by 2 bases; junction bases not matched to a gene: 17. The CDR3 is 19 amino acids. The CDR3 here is CASSLHYLRTGGLQETQYF. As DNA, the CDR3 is TGTGCCAGCAGCTTACACTACCTAAGGACAGGAGGCTTACAAGAGACCCAGTACTTC.

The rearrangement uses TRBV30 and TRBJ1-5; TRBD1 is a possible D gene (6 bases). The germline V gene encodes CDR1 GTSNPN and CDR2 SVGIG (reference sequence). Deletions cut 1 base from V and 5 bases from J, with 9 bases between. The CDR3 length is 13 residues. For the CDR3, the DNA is TGTGCCTGGAGTGGGACAGATTATCAGCCCCAGCATTTT. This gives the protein CAWSGTDYQPQHF.

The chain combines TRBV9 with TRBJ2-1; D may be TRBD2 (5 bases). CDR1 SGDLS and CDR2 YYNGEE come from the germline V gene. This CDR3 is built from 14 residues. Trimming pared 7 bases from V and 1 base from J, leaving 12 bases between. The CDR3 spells CASARTESYNEQFF. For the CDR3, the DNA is TGTGCCAGCGCCAGGACTGAATCCTACAATGAGCAGTTCTTC.

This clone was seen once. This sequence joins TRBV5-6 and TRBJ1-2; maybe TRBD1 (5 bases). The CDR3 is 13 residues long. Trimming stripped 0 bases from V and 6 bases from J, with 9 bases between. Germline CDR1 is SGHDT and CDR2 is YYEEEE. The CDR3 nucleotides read TGTGCCAGCAGCTTGGGCAGGGAAGATGGCTACACCTTC. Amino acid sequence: CASSLGREDGYTF.

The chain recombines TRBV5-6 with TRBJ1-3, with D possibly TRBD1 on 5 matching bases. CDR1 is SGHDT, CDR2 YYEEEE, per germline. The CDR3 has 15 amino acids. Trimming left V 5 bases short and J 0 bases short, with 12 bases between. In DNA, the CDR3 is TGTGCCAGCAGAGGGTCAGGGTACTCTGGAAACACCATATATTTT. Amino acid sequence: CASRGSGYSGNTIYF.